These T cell receptor beta chains were read from a single sample in a study of cytomegalovirus exposure and HLA in healthy donors. Data came from immunoSEQ multiplex PCR; TCRdb stores just in-frame clones and leaves some out. This table holds roughly 200,000 clones, 80% found once. Sample: PBMCs. These receptors originate from a boy aged 10-17 years in good health and CMV-seronegative. Each CDR3 is given with its conserved first and last residue. The D gene is left open where the match is weak. The size entry is marked missing in some rows and otherwise reads once, few, many or a size class.

abundance	v_gene	d_gene	j_gene	CDR3nt	CDR3aa
-	TRBV7-9	-	TRBJ1-2	TGTGCCAGCAGCTTATCAAACTCCAACTATGGCTACACCTTC	CASSLSNSNYGYTF
-	TRBV7-9	-	TRBJ2-1	TGTGCCAGCAGCTTACTAGGGGCATCTTACAATGAGCAGTTCTTC	CASSLLGASYNEQFF
-	TRBV5-1	TRBD1	TRBJ2-7	TGCGCCAGCCGACCGACAGGGTCCTACGAGCAGTACTTC	CASRPTGSYEQYF
-	TRBV7-2	-	TRBJ1-1	TGTGCCAGCGCAACAGTCTCTCTAAGGAACACTGAAGCTTTCTTT	CASATVSLRNTEAFF
-	TRBV5-6	TRBD1	TRBJ1-3	TGTGCCAGCAGCTTGGTAGGGGGCGCGGATGGAAACACCATATATTTT	CASSLVGGADGNTIYF
-	TRBV5-1	TRBD2	TRBJ2-5	TGCGCCAGCAGCTTGGGAGCGGGAGATTTCCAAGAGACCCAGTACTTC	CASSLGAGDFQETQYF
-	TRBV19	TRBD1	TRBJ2-1	TGTGCCAGTCGTCAGAGGGACAGGGTGGCCCGGGAGCAGTTCTTC	CASRQRDRVAREQFF
-	TRBV19	-	TRBJ1-2	TGTGCCAGTCAGACGGCGGGTTATGGCTACACCTTC	CASQTAGYGYTF
-	TRBV9	-	TRBJ1-1	TGTGCCAGCAGCTCCGGCGACAGGCCTGTGAACACTGAAGCTTTCTTT	CASSSGDRPVNTEAFF
-	TRBV13	TRBD2	TRBJ2-3	TGTGCCAGCAGCTTTGCTAGCGGGAGTTCCCAAGGCACAGATACGCAGTATTTT	CASSFASGSSQGTDTQYF
-	TRBV11-3	-	TRBJ1-2	TGTGCCAGCAGCCCCCGGGGGGGGTATGGCTACACCTTC	CASSPRGGYGYTF
-	TRBV2	-	TRBJ1-1	TGTGCCAGCAGTATAATCTCCGTATACAGGGCCGTGAACACTGAAGCTTTCTTT	CASSIISVYRAVNTEAFF
-	TRBV27	TRBD2	TRBJ2-1	TGTGCCAGCAGTCCCCCCCCAGCGGGAGAGGAGCAGTTCTTC	CASSPPPAGEEQFF
-	TRBV10-2	TRBD2	TRBJ2-5	TGCGCCAGCGCGGGGACTAGCGGGCACCAAGAGACCCAGTACTTC	CASAGTSGHQETQYF
-	TRBV29-1	TRBD2	TRBJ2-1	TGCAGCGTGGCGACTAGCGGGAGCACCAATGAGCAGTTCTTC	CSVATSGSTNEQFF
-	TRBV23-1	TRBD1	TRBJ1-2	TGCGCCAGCAGTCACCGGGACAGTAGCGTGTGGGGCTACACCTTC	CASSHRDSSVWGYTF
few	TRBV2	TRBD2	TRBJ2-5	TGTGCCAGCAGTGAGGGTGCGGGAGGGCACTACTTC	CASSEGAGGHYF
-	TRBV7-2	-	TRBJ2-3	TGTGCCAGCAGCTCCATGGCAGGCACAGATACGCAGTATTTT	CASSSMAGTDTQYF
-	TRBV2	TRBD2	TRBJ2-1	TGTGCCAGCAGTGAATCCGCGGGAGGGTACAATGAGCAGTTCTTC	CASSESAGGYNEQFF
-	TRBV7-2	TRBD1	TRBJ2-5	TGTGCCAGCAGCTTAGCGGGGGGGACAGGGGGCCGGACCCAGTACTTC	CASSLAGGTGGRTQYF
-	TRBV20-1	-	TRBJ1-1	TGCAGTGCTAGAGATCGAGGGTCAGCTTTCTTT	CSARDRGSAFF
once	TRBV7-3	TRBD2	TRBJ2-2	TGTGCCAGCAGCTCACTAGCGGGAGCGGCCGGGGAGCTGTTTTTT	CASSSLAGAAGELFF
few	TRBV5-4	-	TRBJ1-5	TGTGCCAGCAGCTTGGGGTCGGATCAGCCCCAGCATTTT	CASSLGSDQPQHF
-	TRBV4-3	-	TRBJ1-2	TGCGCCAGCAGCCAAGGGAACGACATACCTCTACCTGGCTACACCTTC	CASSQGNDIPLPGYTF
-	TRBV19	-	TRBJ2-1	TGTGCCAGTAGCGAGACTAGAGTCAATGAGCAGTTCTTC	CASSETRVNEQFF
-	TRBV10-3	TRBD1	TRBJ1-1	TGTGCCATCAGACGACAGGGGAACACTGAAGCTTTCTTT	CAIRRQGNTEAFF
-	TRBV7-2	TRBD1	TRBJ1-5	TGTGCCAGCAGCCCTACCGGACAGGGTTATCAGCCCCAGCATTTT	CASSPTGQGYQPQHF
few	TRBV5-1	-	TRBJ1-1	TGCGCCAGCAGCGGCCAGGGGAGGGACACTGAAGCTTTCTTT	CASSGQGRDTEAFF
-	TRBV20-1	-	TRBJ2-7	TGCAGTGCTATGGGACACTACGAGCAGTACTTC	CSAMGHYEQYF
-	TRBV7-8	TRBD2	TRBJ2-1	TGTGCCAGCAGCCCTACCACTAGCGGGAGTTCCGATGAGCAGTTCTTC	CASSPTTSGSSDEQFF
-	TRBV7-8	-	TRBJ1-2	TGTGCCAGCAGCTTAGCGGGCCGCTTCTACACCTTC	CASSLAGRFYTF
-	TRBV21-1	-	TRBJ2-7	TGTGCCAGCAGCAAAAAAAAGACAGGGGGCTACGAGCAGTACTTC	CASSKKKTGGYEQYF
-	TRBV27	-	TRBJ1-2	TGTGCCAGCAGTCCACCGGGGGGGGGCTACACCTTC	CASSPPGGGYTF
-	TRBV4-2	-	TRBJ1-4	TGTGCCAGCAGCCGAGCACGACAGGTTAATGAAAAACTGTTTTTT	CASSRARQVNEKLFF
once	TRBV21-1	-	TRBJ2-1	TGTGCCAGCAACCAACACAGGGGGGACAATGAGCAGTTCTTC	CASNQHRGDNEQFF
-	TRBV7-2	TRBD2	TRBJ2-1	TGTGCCAGCAGCCGGGTCGGGGGGGGGACCTACAATGAGCAGTTCTTC	CASSRVGGGTYNEQFF
-	TRBV5-1	-	TRBJ1-4	TGCGCCAGCAGCAGTCGACAGGACGGTGAAAAACTGTTTTTT	CASSSRQDGEKLFF
-	TRBV6-6	-	TRBJ2-2	TGTGCCAGCATTGGACAGTCGAACACCGGGGAGCTGTTTTTT	CASIGQSNTGELFF
-	TRBV7-2	-	TRBJ1-6	TGTGCCAGCAGCTTAGACCCGGGCTATAATTCACCCCTCCACTTT	CASSLDPGYNSPLHF
-	TRBV4-2	TRBD2	TRBJ2-1	TGTGCCAGCAGCCAACTACGGACTAGCGGAAGTTACAATGAGCAGTTCTTC	CASSQLRTSGSYNEQFF
-	TRBV12-5	TRBD2	TRBJ2-1	TGTGCTAGTGGTTTAGGGAGGGCCAGCAATGAGCAGTTCTTC	CASGLGRASNEQFF
-	TRBV29-1	-	TRBJ2-2	TGCAGCGGATGCCCACCCGGGGGCGGGGAGCTGTTTTTT	CSGCPPGGGELFF
-	TRBV5-4	TRBD1	TRBJ1-4	TGTGCCAGCAGCCTCGGGACAGATGAAAAACTGTTTTTT	CASSLGTDEKLFF
-	TRBV4-1	TRBD2	TRBJ2-5	TGCGCCAGCAGCCGCGGGGGACTCCCTCAAGAGACCCAGTACTTC	CASSRGGLPQETQYF
once	TRBV4-3	-	TRBJ1-1	TGCGCCAGCAGCCCACCCGCCGGCAGGGCCACTGAAGCTTTCTTT	CASSPPAGRATEAFF
-	TRBV6-5	TRBD2	TRBJ2-3	TGTGCCAGCAGATACGGGGGGGGTGCGCAGTATTTT	CASRYGGGAQYF
-	TRBV18	TRBD1	TRBJ2-7	TGTGCCAGCTCAGCAGGGGGCTACGAGCAGTACTTC	CASSAGGYEQYF
-	TRBV14	-	TRBJ1-2	TGTGCCAGCAGCCAAGTTACAGGGCGAGGCTACACCTTC	CASSQVTGRGYTF